This is a list of T cell receptor beta chains from one sample in a study of cytomegalovirus exposure and HLA in healthy donors. Libraries were prepared by immunoSEQ multiplex PCR; TCRdb keeps only in-frame clonotypes and omits some of them. The data show fewer than 250,000 clones, roughly 82% seen once. The sequencing sample was made of PBMCs. These receptors were taken from a man aged 40-49 years in good health and CMV-seropositive. Each CDR3 is given with its conserved first and last residue. D genes are given only for firm matches.

d_gene | v_gene | CDR3aa
NA | TRBV2 | CASSDGGGSYNEQFF
NA | TRBV4-2 | CASSQGGSAYTQYF
NA | TRBV5-6 | CASSPDGTSYGYTF
NA | TRBV6-5 | CASSYVGGPNEQFF
TRBD1 | TRBV20-1 | CSAGTSGGAFF
TRBD1 | TRBV2 | CASRGQLVTGELFF
NA | TRBV18 | CASSPPDTPRTTNEKLFF
TRBD2 | TRBV19 | CASRDPGGRTKTQYF
TRBD2 | TRBV4-1 | CASSQNGLAGVDEQFF
TRBD1 | TRBV2 | CASSGPGQGNQPQHF